The 4 T cell receptor beta chains reported below all come from one sample, sequenced in a study of blood T cell repertoires in COVID-19. The method was immunoSEQ multiplex PCR; TCRdb's version includes in-frame clones alone and lacks a portion of them. Among 60,000 to 90,000 clones listed, about 79% were seen once. Specimen: peripheral blood. The receptor source for this set is a woman aged 50 to 60 with acute or convalescent COVID-19.

DNA of the CDR3: TGTGCCAGCAGGCTGGGACAGGGCCCCGGGGAGCTGTTTTTT. This sequence encodes CASRLGQGPGELFF. This sequence joins TRBV27 and TRBJ2-2; 9 nucleotides match TRBD1. The CDR3 has 14 amino acids. Losses at the gene ends were 6 bases for V and 6 bases for J; bases not matched to a gene: 5. CDR1 and CDR2 from the germline V gene are MNHEY and SMNVEV (reference sequence).

The CDR3 loop is CASSPKGGGTYNEQFF. The CDR3 DNA reads as TGCGCCAGCAGCCCGAAAGGTGGAGGAACCTACAATGAGCAGTTCTTC. The rearrangement links TRBV5-1 to TRBJ2-1; TRBD2 might be the D (5 bases). The germline V and J ends were trimmed by 4 bases and 2 bases, with 16 bases remaining between them. Germline V gene sequence: CDR1 SGHRS, CDR2 YFSETQ. CDR3 length equals 16 residues.

V gene TRBV7-3 combines with J gene TRBJ2-3; TRBD2 matches 11 bases. The junction had 15 bases not matched to a gene; V was cut back by 5 bases and J by 5 bases. The CDR3 has 18 residues. From germline, CDR1 is SGHTA and CDR2 FQGTGA. CDR3 DNA: TGTGCCAGCAGCCTCCGAAGACCACTAGCGGGAGTGGTAGATACGCAGTATTTT. Translated, it gives CASSLRRPLAGVVDTQYF.

The chain couples TRBV30 to TRBJ2-7; 11 bases match TRBD2. The junction had 2 bases not matched to a gene; V was cut back by 1 base and J by 3 bases. The length of the CDR3 is 14 residues. The V gene's germline CDR1 is GTSNPN and CDR2 SVGIG (reference sequence). CDR3 DNA sequence: TGTGCCTGGAGTGGAGGACTAGCGGGCTACGAGCAGTACTTC. This translates into CAWSGGLAGYEQYF.